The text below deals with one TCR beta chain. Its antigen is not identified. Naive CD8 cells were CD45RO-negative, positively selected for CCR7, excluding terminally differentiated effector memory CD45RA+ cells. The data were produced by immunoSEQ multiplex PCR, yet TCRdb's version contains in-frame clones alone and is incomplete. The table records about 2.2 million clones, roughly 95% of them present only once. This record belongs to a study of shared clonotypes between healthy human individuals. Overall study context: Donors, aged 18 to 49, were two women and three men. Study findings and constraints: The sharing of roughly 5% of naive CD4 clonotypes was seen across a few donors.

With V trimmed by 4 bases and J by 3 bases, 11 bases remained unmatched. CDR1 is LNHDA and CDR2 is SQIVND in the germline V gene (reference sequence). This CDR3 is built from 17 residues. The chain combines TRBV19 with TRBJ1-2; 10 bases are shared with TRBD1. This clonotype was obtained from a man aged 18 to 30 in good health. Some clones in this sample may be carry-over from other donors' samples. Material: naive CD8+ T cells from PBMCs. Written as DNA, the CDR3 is TGTGCCAGTAGTACCCCGACCGGGACAGGGGTGTACTATGGCTACACCTTC. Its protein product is CASSTPTGTGVYYGYTF.